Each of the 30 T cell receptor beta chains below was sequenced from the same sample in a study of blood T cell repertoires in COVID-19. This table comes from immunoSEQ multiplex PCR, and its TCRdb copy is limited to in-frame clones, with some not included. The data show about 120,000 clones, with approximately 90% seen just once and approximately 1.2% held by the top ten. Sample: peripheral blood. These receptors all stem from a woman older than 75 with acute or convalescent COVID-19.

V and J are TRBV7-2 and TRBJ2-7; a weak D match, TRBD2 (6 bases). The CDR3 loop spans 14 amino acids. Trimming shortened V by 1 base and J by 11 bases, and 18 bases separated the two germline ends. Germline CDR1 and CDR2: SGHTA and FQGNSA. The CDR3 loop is CASSLDGIIGGEYF. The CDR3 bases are TGTGCCAGCAGCTTAGATGGCATTATTGGAGGGGAGTACTTC.

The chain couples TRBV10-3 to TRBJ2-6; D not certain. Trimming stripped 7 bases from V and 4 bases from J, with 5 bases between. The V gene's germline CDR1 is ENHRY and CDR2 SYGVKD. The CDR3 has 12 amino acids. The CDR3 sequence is CAITTGANVLTF. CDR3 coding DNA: TGTGCCATCACGACAGGGGCCAACGTCCTGACTTTC.

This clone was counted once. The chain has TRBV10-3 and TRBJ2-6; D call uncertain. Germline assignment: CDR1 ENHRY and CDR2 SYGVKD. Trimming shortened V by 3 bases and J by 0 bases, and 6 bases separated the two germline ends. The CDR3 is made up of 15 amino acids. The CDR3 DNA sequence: TGTGCCATCAGTGACCACAGCTCTGGGGCCAACGTCCTGACTTTC. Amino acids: CAISDHSSGANVLTF.

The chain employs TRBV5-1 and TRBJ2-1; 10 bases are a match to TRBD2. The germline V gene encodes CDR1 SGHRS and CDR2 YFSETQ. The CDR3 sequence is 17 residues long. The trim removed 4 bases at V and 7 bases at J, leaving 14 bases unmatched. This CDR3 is CASSLGQSSGSGNEQFF. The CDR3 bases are TGCGCCAGCAGCCTTGGTCAGTCTAGCGGGAGTGGAAATGAGCAGTTCTTC. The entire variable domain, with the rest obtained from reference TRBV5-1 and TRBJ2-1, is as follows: KAGVTQTPRYLIKTRGQQVTLSCSPISGHRSVSWYQQTPGQGLQFLFEYFSETQRNKGNFPGRFSGRQFSNSRSEMNVSTLELGDSALYLCASSLGQSSGSGNEQFFGPGTRLTVL.

CDR3 DNA: TGTGCCAGCAGTTTCGATGGCTACACCTTC. Translating gives CASSFDGYTF. This chain joins TRBV12-3 or TRBV12-4 and TRBJ1-2; unclear D gene. The CDR3 runs to 10 residues. Trimming shortened V by 3 bases and J by 6 bases, and 2 bases separated the two germline ends.

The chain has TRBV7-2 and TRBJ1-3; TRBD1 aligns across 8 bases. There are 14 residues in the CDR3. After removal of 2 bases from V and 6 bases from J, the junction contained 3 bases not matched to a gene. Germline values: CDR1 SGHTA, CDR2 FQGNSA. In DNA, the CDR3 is TGTGCCAGCAGCTTAAACAGGGGGGAAAACACCATATATTTT. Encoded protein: CASSLNRGENTIYF.

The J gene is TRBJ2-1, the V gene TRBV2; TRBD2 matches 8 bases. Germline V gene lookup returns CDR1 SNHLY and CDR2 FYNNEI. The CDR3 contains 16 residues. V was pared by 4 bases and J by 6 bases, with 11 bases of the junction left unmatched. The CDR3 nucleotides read TGTGCCAGCAGTGTGGGTCGGGGGGGGAGTGGCAATGAGCAGTTCTTC. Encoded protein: CASSVGRGGSGNEQFF.

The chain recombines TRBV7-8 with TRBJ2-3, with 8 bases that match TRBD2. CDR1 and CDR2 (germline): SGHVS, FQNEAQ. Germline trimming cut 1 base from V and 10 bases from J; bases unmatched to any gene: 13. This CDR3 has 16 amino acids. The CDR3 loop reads CASSLVVRGGTHAQYF. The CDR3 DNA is TGTGCCAGCAGCTTAGTTGTCCGGGGGGGGACTCATGCGCAGTATTTT. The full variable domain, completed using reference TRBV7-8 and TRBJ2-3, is GAGVSQSPRYKVAKRGQDVALRCDPISGHVSLFWYQQALGQGPEFLTYFQNEAQLDKSGLPSDRFFAERPEGSVSTLKIQRTQQEDSAVYLCASSLVVRGGTHAQYFGPGTRLTVL.

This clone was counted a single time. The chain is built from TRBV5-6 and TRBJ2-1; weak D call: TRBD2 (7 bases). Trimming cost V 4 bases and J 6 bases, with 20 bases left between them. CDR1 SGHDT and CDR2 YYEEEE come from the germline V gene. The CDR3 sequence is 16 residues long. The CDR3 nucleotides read TGTGCCAGCAGCAGCGACGGGGGGCGACGGTTCAATGAGCAGTTCTTC. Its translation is CASSSDGGRRFNEQFF. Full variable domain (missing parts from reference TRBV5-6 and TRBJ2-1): DAGVTQSPTHLIKTRGQQVTLRCSPKSGHDTVSWYQQALGQGPQFIFQYYEEEERQRGNFPDRFSGHQFPNYSSELNVNALLLGDSALYLCASSSDGGRRFNEQFFGPGTRLTVL.

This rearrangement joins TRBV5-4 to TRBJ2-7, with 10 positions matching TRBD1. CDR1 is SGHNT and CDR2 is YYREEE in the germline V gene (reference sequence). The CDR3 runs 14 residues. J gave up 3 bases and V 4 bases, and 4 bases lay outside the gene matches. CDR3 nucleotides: TGTGCCAGCAGCGTGGACAGGGGGAACTACGAGCAGTACTTC. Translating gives CASSVDRGNYEQYF.

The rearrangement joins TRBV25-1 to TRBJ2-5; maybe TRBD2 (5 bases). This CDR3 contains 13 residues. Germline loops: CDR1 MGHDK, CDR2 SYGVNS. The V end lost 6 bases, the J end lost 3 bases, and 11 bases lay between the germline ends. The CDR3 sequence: CASSRISEETQYF. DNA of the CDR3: TGTGCCAGCAGCCGTATTAGCGAAGAGACCCAGTACTTC.

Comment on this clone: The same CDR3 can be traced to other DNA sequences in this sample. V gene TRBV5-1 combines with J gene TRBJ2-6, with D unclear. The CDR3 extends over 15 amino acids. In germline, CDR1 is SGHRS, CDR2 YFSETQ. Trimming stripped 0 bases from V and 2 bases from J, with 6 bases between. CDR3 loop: CASSLGGTGANVLTF. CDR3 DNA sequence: TGCGCCAGCAGCTTGGGAGGAACTGGGGCCAACGTCCTGACTTTC.

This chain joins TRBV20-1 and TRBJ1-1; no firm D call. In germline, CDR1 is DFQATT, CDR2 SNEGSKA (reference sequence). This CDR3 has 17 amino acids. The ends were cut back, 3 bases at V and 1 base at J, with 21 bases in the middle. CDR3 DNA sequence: TGCAGTGCTAGTCCTATGGTCCGGAGGGCTGCGAACACTGAAGCTTTCTTT. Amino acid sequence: CSASPMVRRAANTEAFF.

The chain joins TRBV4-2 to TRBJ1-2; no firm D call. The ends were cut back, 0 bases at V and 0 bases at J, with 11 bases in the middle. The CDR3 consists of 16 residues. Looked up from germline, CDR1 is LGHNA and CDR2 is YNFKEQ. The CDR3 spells CASSQDLLAPNYGYTF. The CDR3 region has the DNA TGTGCCAGCAGCCAAGATCTTCTAGCACCTAACTATGGCTACACCTTC.

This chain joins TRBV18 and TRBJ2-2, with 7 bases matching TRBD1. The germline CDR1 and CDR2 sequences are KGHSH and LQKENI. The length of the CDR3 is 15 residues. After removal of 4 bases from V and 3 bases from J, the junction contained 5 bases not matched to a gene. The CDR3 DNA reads TGTGCCAGCTCACGAACACAGGGGTACACCGGGGAGCTGTTTTTT. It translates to CASSRTQGYTGELFF.

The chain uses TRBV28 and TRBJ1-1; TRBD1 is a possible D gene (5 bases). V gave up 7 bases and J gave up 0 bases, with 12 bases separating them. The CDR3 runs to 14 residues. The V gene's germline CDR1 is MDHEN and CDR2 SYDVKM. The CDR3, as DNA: TGTGCCAGCACCTGGGGCGGCTTGAACACTGAAGCTTTCTTT. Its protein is CASTWGGLNTEAFF.

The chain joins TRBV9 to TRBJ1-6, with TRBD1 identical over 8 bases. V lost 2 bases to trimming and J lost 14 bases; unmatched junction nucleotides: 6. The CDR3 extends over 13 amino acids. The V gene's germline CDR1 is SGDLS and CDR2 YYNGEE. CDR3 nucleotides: TGTGCCAGCAGCGTCGGACAGGGTGGCACCCTCCACTTT. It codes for CASSVGQGGTLHF.

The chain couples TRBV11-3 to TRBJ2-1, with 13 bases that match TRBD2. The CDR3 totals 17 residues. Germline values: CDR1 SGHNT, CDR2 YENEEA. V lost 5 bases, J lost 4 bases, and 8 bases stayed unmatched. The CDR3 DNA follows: TGTGCCAGCAGCACTCGGACTAGCGGGAGCGAATACAATGAGCAGTTCTTC. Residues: CASSTRTSGSEYNEQFF.

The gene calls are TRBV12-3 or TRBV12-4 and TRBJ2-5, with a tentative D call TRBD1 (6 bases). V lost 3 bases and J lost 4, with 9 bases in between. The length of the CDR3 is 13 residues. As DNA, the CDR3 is TGTGCCAGCAGTTTCTCCAGGGGAGAGACCCAGTACTTC. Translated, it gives CASSFSRGETQYF.

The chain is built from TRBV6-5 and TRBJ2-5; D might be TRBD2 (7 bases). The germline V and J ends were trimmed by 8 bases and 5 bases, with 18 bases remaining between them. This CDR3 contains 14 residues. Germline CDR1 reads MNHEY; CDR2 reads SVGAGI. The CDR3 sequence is CASSSRGGLETQYF. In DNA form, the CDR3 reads TGTGCCAGCTCATCAAGGGGGGGACTGGAGACCCAGTACTTC.

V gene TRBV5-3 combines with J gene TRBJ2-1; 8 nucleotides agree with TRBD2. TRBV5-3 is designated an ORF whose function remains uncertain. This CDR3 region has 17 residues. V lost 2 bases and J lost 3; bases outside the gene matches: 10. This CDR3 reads CARSFQLAGRIYNEQFF. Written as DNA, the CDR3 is TGTGCCAGAAGCTTCCAATTAGCGGGGAGGATCTACAATGAGCAGTTCTTC.

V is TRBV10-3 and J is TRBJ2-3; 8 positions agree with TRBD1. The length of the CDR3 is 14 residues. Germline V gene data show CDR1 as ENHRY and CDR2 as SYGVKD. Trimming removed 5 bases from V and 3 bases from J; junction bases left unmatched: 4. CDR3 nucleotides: TGTGCCATCAGTACAGGGGGTATAACAGATACGCAGTATTTT. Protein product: CAISTGGITDTQYF.

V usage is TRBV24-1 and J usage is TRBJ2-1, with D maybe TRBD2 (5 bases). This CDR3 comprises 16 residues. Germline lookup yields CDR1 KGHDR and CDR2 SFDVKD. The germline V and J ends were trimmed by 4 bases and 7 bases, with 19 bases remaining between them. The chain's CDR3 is CATSDQTVRSGNEQFF. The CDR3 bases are TGTGCCACCAGTGACCAAACAGTCCGGTCGGGGAATGAGCAGTTCTTC.

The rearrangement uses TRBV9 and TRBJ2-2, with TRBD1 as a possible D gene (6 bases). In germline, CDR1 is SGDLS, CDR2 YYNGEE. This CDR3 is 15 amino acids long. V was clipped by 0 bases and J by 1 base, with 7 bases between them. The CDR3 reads CASSVAQGNTGELFF. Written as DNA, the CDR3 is TGTGCCAGCAGCGTAGCACAGGGGAACACCGGGGAGCTGTTTTTT.

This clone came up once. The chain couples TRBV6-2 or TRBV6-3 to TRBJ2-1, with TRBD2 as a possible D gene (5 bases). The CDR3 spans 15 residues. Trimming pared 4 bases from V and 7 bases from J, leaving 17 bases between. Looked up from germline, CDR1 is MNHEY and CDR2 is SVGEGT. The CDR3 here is CASSFPGNYRNEQFF. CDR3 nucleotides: TGTGCCAGCAGTTTTCCGGGGAACTATAGGAATGAGCAGTTCTTC.

CDR3 in DNA: TGTGCCAGCATTGCGACAGGGACGTCCTCCTACGAGCAGTACTTC. Amino acids: CASIATGTSSYEQYF. V usage is TRBV28 and J usage is TRBJ2-7; 7 bases agree with TRBD1. J was trimmed by 0 bases and V by 7 bases; bases with no gene match: 9. Germline CDR1 is MDHEN and CDR2 is SYDVKM. The CDR3 spans 15 residues.

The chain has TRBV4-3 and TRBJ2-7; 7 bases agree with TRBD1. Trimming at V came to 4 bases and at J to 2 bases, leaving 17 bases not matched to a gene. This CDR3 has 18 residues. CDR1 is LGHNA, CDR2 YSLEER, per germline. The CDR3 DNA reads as TGCGCCAGCAGCCGAGATGCAACTCCCGGGACAGCAACCTACGAGCAGTACTTC. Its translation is CASSRDATPGTATYEQYF.

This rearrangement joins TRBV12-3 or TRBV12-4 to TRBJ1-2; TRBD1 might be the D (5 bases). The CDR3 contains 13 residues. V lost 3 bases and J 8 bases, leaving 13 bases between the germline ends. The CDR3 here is CASSLGREGGYTF. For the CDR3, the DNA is TGTGCCAGCAGTTTGGGCAGGGAGGGAGGCTACACCTTC.

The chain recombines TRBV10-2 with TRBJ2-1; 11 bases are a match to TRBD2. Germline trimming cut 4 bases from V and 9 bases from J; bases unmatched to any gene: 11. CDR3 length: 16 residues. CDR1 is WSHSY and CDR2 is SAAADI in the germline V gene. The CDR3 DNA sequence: TGCGCCAGCAGTGGAACCGGGACTAGCGGCTTACCTGAGCAGTTCTTC. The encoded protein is CASSGTGTSGLPEQFF.

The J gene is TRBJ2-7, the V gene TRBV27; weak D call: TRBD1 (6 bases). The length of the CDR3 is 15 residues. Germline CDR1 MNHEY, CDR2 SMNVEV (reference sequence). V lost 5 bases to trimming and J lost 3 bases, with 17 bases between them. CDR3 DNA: TGTGCCAGCAGTATACGTCCGGGACACAACTACGAGCAGTACTTC. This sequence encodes CASSIRPGHNYEQYF.